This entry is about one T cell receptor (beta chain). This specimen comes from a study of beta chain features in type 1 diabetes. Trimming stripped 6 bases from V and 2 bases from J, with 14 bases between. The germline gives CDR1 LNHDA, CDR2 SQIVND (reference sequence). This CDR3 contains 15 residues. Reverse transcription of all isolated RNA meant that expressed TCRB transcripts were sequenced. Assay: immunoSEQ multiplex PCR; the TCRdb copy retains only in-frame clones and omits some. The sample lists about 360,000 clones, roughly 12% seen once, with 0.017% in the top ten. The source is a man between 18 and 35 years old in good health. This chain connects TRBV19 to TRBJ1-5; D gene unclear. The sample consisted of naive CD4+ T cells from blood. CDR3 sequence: CASSSSPPGNQPQHF. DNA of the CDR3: TGTGCCAGTAGCTCATCCCCCCCGGGCAATCAGCCCCAGCATTTT.